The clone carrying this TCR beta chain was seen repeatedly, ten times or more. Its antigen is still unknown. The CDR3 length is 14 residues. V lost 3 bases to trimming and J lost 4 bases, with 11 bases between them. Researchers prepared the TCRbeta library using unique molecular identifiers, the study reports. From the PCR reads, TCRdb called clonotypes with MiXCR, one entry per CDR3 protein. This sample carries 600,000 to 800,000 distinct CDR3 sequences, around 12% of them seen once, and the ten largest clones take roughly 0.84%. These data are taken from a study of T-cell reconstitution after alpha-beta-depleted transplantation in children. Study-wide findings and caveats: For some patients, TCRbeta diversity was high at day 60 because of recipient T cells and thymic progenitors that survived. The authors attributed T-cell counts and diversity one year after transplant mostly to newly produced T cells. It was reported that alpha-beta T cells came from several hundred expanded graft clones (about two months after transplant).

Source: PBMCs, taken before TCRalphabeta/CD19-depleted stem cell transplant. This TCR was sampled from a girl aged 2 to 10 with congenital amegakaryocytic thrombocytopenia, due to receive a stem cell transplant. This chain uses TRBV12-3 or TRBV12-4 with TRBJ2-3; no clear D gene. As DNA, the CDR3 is TGTGCCAGCAGTTTCATGGCCGAGGCAGATACGCAGTATTTT. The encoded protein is CASSFMAEADTQYF.